This is a list of T cell receptor beta chains from one sample in a study of vaccination effects on CD4 cells after COVID-19. Their target antigens are unknown. The protocol was immunoSEQ multiplex PCR, while the TCRdb copy is restricted to in-frame clones and leaves out a portion. The sample consists of roughly 32,000 clones, 72% of them appearing once. Sequencing used CD4+ T cells from PBMCs cultured with HCoV-229E spike peptides, obtained after COVID-19 vaccination. These receptors all stem from a human donor who received a COVID-19 vaccine. Each CDR3 is given with its conserved first and last residue. Fields, in order: J gene, clone size, D gene, V gene, CDR3 protein, CDR3 DNA. The D gene is left open where the match is weak. Clone sizes are given selectively: once, few, many, or a class where the clone is expanded.

>TRBJ2-5|NA|NA|TRBV30
CAWSVEGETQYF
TGTGCCTGGAGTGTGGAGGGTGAGACCCAGTACTTC
>TRBJ1-2|few|NA|TRBV5-6
CASSLDYYGYTF
TGTGCCAGCAGCTTGGACTACTATGGCTACACCTTC
>TRBJ2-3|NA|NA|TRBV9
CASSVETTGRTDTQYF
TGTGCCAGCAGCGTAGAGACCACCGGGCGCACAGATACGCAGTATTTT
>TRBJ1-3|NA|TRBD1|TRBV18
CASSPPGQGNTIYF
TGTGCCAGCTCACCTCCGGGACAGGGAAACACCATATATTTT
>TRBJ2-7|few|NA|TRBV5-6
CASTPTPSSYEQYF
TGTGCCAGCACCCCAACACCGAGCTCCTACGAGCAGTACTTC
>TRBJ1-1|NA|NA|TRBV12-5
CASGLLGKNTEAFF
TGTGCTAGTGGTTTGTTAGGGAAGAACACTGAAGCTTTCTTT
>TRBJ1-3|NA|TRBD1|TRBV9
CASSVGRQGKLNTIYF
TGTGCCAGCAGCGTGGGGCGACAGGGGAAATTAAACACCATATATTTT
>TRBJ2-3|NA|TRBD2|TRBV14
CASSLPLAGGRDTQYF
TGTGCCAGCAGCCTCCCCCTAGCGGGGGGGAGGGATACGCAGTATTTT
>TRBJ2-3|NA|NA|TRBV5-8
CASSFRGTDTQYF
TGTGCCAGCAGCTTCCGGGGCACAGATACGCAGTATTTT
>TRBJ1-2|NA|TRBD1|TRBV6-4
CASGDRDYGYTF
TGTGCCAGCGGGGACAGGGACTATGGCTACACCTTC
>TRBJ2-1|few|NA|TRBV9
CASSVATGGLYNEQFF
TGTGCCAGCAGCGTAGCGACTGGAGGACTTTACAATGAGCAGTTCTTC
>TRBJ2-1|NA|TRBD2|TRBV7-6
CASSPTLSSGGLNEQFF
TGTGCCAGCAGCCCTACCCTATCTAGCGGGGGGCTCAATGAGCAGTTCTTC
>TRBJ1-5|NA|NA|TRBV6-1
CASSEIRDQPQHF
TGTGCCAGCAGTGAAATAAGAGATCAGCCCCAGCATTTT
>TRBJ1-3|NA|NA|TRBV5-1
CASSLQGSSGNTIYF
TGCGCCAGCAGCTTGCAGGGCAGCTCTGGAAACACCATATATTTT
>TRBJ2-3|NA|TRBD1|TRBV18
CASSPGQGGGTQYF
TGTGCCAGCTCCCCCGGACAGGGGGGAGGGACGCAGTATTTT
>TRBJ2-3|NA|NA|TRBV7-6
CASSPTPSDTQYF
TGTGCCAGCAGCCCCACTCCCTCAGATACGCAGTATTTT
>TRBJ2-3|NA|TRBD2|TRBV6-4
CASSPRRGATDTQYF
TGTGCCAGCTCCCCCCGGCGGGGGGCCACAGATACGCAGTATTTT
>TRBJ1-3|NA|NA|TRBV5-1
CASSLIQGSGNTIYF
TGCGCCAGCAGCTTGATCCAGGGTTCTGGAAACACCATATATTTT
>TRBJ1-3|NA|TRBD1|TRBV5-1
CASSLATGVAGNTIYF
TGCGCCAGCAGCTTGGCGACAGGGGTAGCTGGAAACACCATATATTTT
>TRBJ2-5|NA|TRBD1|TRBV6-5
CASRDSGGQETQYF
TGTGCCAGCAGGGATTCAGGGGGCCAAGAGACCCAGTACTTC
>TRBJ2-3|NA|NA|TRBV18
CASSLGGGGLRTRRPKSTDTQYF
TGTGCCAGCTCACTAGGGGGCGGGGGTCTGCGGACCCGTAGACCCAAAAGCACAGATACGCAGTATTTT
>TRBJ2-7|NA|NA|TRBV29-1
CSVGVQGPYEQYF
TGCAGCGTTGGCGTCCAAGGGCCCTACGAGCAGTACTTC
>TRBJ1-1|NA|NA|TRBV2
CASGRVENTEAFF
TGTGCCAGTGGACGGGTGGAGAACACTGAAGCTTTCTTT
>TRBJ2-5|once|NA|TRBV20-1
CSARVGLHQYF
TGCAGTGCTAGAGTCGGGCTTCACCAGTACTTC
>TRBJ1-2|NA|TRBD1|TRBV7-9
CASSVQRGRGDYGYTF
TGTGCCAGCAGCGTTCAGCGTGGCAGGGGGGACTATGGCTACACCTTC
>TRBJ2-1|NA|TRBD1|TRBV10-1
CASSKDRERRYPFLWSYNEQFF
TGCGCCAGCAGTAAAGACAGGGAACGGCGGTATCCATTCTTATGGTCCTACAATGAGCAGTTCTTC
>TRBJ1-3|NA|NA|TRBV25-1
CASSDGGSSTIYF
TGTGCCAGCAGTGATGGGGGGTCTAGCACCATATATTTT
>TRBJ1-2|few|NA|TRBV6-2/TRBV6-3
CASSQGPAYTF
TGTGCCAGCAGTCAAGGGCCCGCCTACACCTTC
>TRBJ2-3|NA|NA|TRBV19
CASSVQGGRFTDTQYF
TGTGCCAGTAGCGTTCAAGGGGGACGGTTCACAGATACGCAGTATTTT
>TRBJ2-5|NA|TRBD2|TRBV27
CASSLAGGEETQYF
TGTGCCAGCAGTTTAGCGGGAGGGGAGGAGACCCAGTACTTC
>TRBJ1-6|NA|NA|TRBV2
CASIMQIQTPLHF
TGTGCCAGCATTATGCAAATTCAGACACCCCTCCACTTT
>TRBJ2-3|once|NA|TRBV4-1
CASSPRSPPTDTQYF
TGCGCCAGCAGCCCTAGAAGCCCACCCACAGATACGCAGTATTTT
>TRBJ1-2|NA|TRBD1|TRBV30
CAWSVDRANYGYTF
TGTGCCTGGAGTGTAGACAGGGCTAACTATGGCTACACCTTC
>TRBJ2-7|NA|NA|TRBV7-8
CASSPTLGFRRSTSYEQYF
TGTGCCAGCAGCCCCACTCTCGGGTTTAGGCGGTCGACCTCCTACGAGCAGTACTTC
>TRBJ1-1|NA|TRBD1|TRBV2
CATTGGEGTEAFF
TGTGCCACGACAGGGGGCGAGGGCACTGAAGCTTTCTTT
>TRBJ1-2|few|NA|TRBV3-1/TRBV3-2
CASSQGQPYGYTF
TGTGCCAGCAGTCAAGGACAGCCCTATGGCTACACCTTC
>TRBJ1-4|NA|TRBD1|TRBV5-1
CASSPDRGGEKLFF
TGCGCCAGCAGCCCTGACAGGGGAGGAGAAAAACTGTTTTTT
>TRBJ1-3|once|NA|TRBV4-1
CASSQGQGFSGNTIYF
TGCGCCAGCAGCCAAGGGCAGGGATTCTCTGGAAACACCATATATTTT
>TRBJ1-6|few|NA|TRBV27
CASGTVNSPLHF
TGTGCCAGCGGGACGGTAAATTCACCCCTCCACTTT
>TRBJ2-2|NA|NA|TRBV28
CASLDSRRRYTGELFF
TGTGCCAGCCTTGATTCCAGACGGAGGTACACCGGGGAGCTGTTTTTT
>TRBJ1-6|NA|NA|TRBV2
CASGEGPLHF
TGTGCCAGCGGAGAGGGACCCCTCCACTTT
>TRBJ2-7|NA|TRBD1|TRBV5-1
CASSLKPGQGSSFSSYEQYF
TGCGCCAGCAGCCTTAAGCCTGGACAGGGTTCGTCCTTCAGCTCCTACGAGCAGTACTTC
>TRBJ2-1|once|TRBD2|TRBV9
CASSVAYSGGTNEQFF
TGTGCCAGCAGCGTAGCGTATAGCGGGGGGACAAATGAGCAGTTCTTC
>TRBJ2-2|NA|NA|TRBV7-7
CASSLGRTIHTGELFF
TGTGCCAGCAGCTTAGGCAGGACTATACACACCGGGGAGCTGTTTTTT
>TRBJ2-6|NA|NA|TRBV11-3
CASSLGRQTSGANVLTF
TGTGCCAGCAGCTTAGGCCGACAGACCTCTGGGGCCAACGTCCTGACTTTC
>TRBJ1-1|once|TRBD1|TRBV2
CASRPGTVMNTEAFF
TGTGCCAGCAGGCCCGGGACAGTAATGAACACTGAAGCTTTCTTT
>TRBJ1-2|NA|NA|TRBV19
CASGPWGTNYGYTF
TGTGCCAGTGGCCCCTGGGGGACCAACTATGGCTACACCTTC
>TRBJ1-1|NA|NA|TRBV19
CASRLGRQGSMNTEAFF
TGTGCCAGTAGGCTAGGTCGGCAGGGGAGCATGAACACTGAAGCTTTCTTT
>TRBJ1-3|NA|NA|TRBV21-1
CASSKWSRGSGNTIYF
TGTGCCAGCAGCAAATGGAGTAGGGGCTCTGGAAACACCATATATTTT
>TRBJ1-2|NA|NA|TRBV27
CASSPRTANYGYTF
TGTGCCAGCAGTCCCCGGACGGCTAACTATGGCTACACCTTC
>TRBJ1-2|NA|NA|TRBV6-5
CASSTTDSYGYTF
TGTGCCAGCAGTACCACCGACAGCTATGGCTACACCTTC
>TRBJ1-1|NA|NA|TRBV3-1/TRBV3-2
CASQRGGGHTEAFF
TGTGCCAGTCAGCGCGGGGGGGGTCACACTGAAGCTTTCTTT
>TRBJ2-7|large|TRBD2|TRBV3-1/TRBV3-2
CASSQVISSGIGGSYEQYF
TGTGCCAGCAGCCAAGTAATTTCTAGCGGGATCGGGGGCTCCTACGAGCAGTACTTC
>TRBJ2-1|NA|TRBD1|TRBV6-5
CASSSVRDRGSNEQFF
TGTGCCAGCAGTTCTGTGAGGGACAGGGGGTCCAATGAGCAGTTCTTC
>TRBJ1-4|NA|NA|TRBV2
CASRQGTNEKLFF
TGTGCCAGCAGGCAGGGAACTAATGAAAAACTGTTTTTT
>TRBJ1-5|few|TRBD1|TRBV27
CASSPTGGYSNQPQHF
TGTGCCAGCAGTCCAACAGGGGGTTATAGCAATCAGCCCCAGCATTTT
>TRBJ2-2|NA|TRBD1|TRBV5-1
CASSLGDREAGELFF
TGCGCCAGCAGCTTAGGGGACAGGGAAGCCGGGGAGCTGTTTTTT
>TRBJ2-6|NA|NA|TRBV6-5
CASILDSGANVLTF
TGTGCCAGCATTCTGGACTCTGGGGCCAACGTCCTGACTTTC